A single sample is the source of the 26 T cell receptor beta chains below, sequenced in a study of OX40 agonist ivuxolimab in advanced cancers. Libraries were prepared by immunoSEQ multiplex PCR; TCRdb keeps only in-frame clonotypes and omits some of them. The repertoire consists of approximately 25,000 clones, with approximately 83% occurring once and the leading ten covering approximately 48%. Sequences were derived from CD4+ or CD8+ T cells sorted from blood, sampled in a trial of the OX40 agonist ivuxolimab. All receptors come from an adult with an advanced solid tumor such as melanoma, head and neck, liver or kidney cancer.

The chain uses TRBV7-3 and TRBJ2-2; D call uncertain. Germline V gene sequence: CDR1 SGHTA, CDR2 FQGTGA. Deletions cut 5 bases from V and 6 bases from J, with 7 bases between. The CDR3 has 12 amino acids. CDR3 bases: TGTGCCAGCAGCCCCTGGCCCGGGGAGCTGTTTTTT. This gives the protein CASSPWPGELFF.

The J gene is TRBJ2-1, the V gene TRBV6-1; 9 bases are a match to TRBD1. Germline CDR1 and CDR2: MNHNS and SASEGT. With 8 bases clipped from V and 8 bases from J, the junction kept 13 bases outside the gene matches. The CDR3 length is 15 residues. The CDR3 DNA follows: TGTGCCAGCGACGGCGGGACAGGGCTTTCCCATGAGCAGTTCTTC. Protein product: CASDGGTGLSHEQFF.

The chain uses TRBV7-2 and TRBJ2-5, with D possibly TRBD1 on 6 matching bases. V lost 1 base and J 2 bases, leaving 11 bases between the germline ends. Germline V gene lookup returns CDR1 SGHTA and CDR2 FQGNSA. The CDR3 sequence is 15 residues long. CDR3 DNA sequence: TGTGCCAGCAGCTTAGGTACAGGGTGGCAAGAGACCCAGTACTTC. It translates to CASSLGTGWQETQYF.

The CDR3 DNA reads as TGTGCCAGCAGCTTAGGGTACGGCACTGAAGCTTTCTTT. The encoded protein is CASSLGYGTEAFF. V gene TRBV7-9 combines with J gene TRBJ1-1; D unclear. V lost 1 base and J lost 4, with 7 bases in between. The length of the CDR3 is 13 residues. From germline, CDR1 is SEHNR and CDR2 FQNEAQ (reference sequence). Filled out from reference TRBV7-9 and TRBJ1-1, the complete variable domain reads DTGVSQNPRHKITKRGQNVTFRCDPISEHNRLYWYRQTLGQGPEFLTYFQNEAQLEKSRLLSDRFSAERPKGSFSTLEIQRTEQGDSAMYLCASSLGYGTEAFFGQGTRLTVV.

V usage is TRBV19 and J usage is TRBJ1-2; D remains unclear. The CDR3 is 13 residues long. The germline gives CDR1 LNHDA, CDR2 SQIVND (reference sequence). The germline V and J ends were trimmed by 5 bases and 3 bases, with 10 bases remaining between them. The CDR3 sequence: CASSFGRYYGYTF. CDR3 DNA: TGTGCCAGTAGTTTCGGACGGTACTATGGCTACACCTTC.

This chain joins TRBV7-8 and TRBJ2-5, with 12 nucleotides matching TRBD2. V lost 3 bases and J lost 4; bases outside the gene matches: 6. The CDR3 has 16 amino acids. Germline V CDR1 and CDR2: SGHVS, FQNEAQ. CDR3 nucleotide sequence: TGTGCCAGCAGCTTTAGACTAGCGGGGGCGGTAGAGACCCAGTACTTC. Translating gives CASSFRLAGAVETQYF. Using reference TRBV7-8 and TRBJ2-5 for the parts outside the CDR3, the full variable domain is GAGVSQSPRYKVAKRGQDVALRCDPISGHVSLFWYQQALGQGPEFLTYFQNEAQLDKSGLPSDRFFAERPEGSVSTLKIQRTQQEDSAVYLCASSFRLAGAVETQYFGPGTRLLVL.

This clone showed up just once. J is TRBJ2-1 and V is TRBV5-4, with 14 nucleotides matching TRBD2. The length of the CDR3 is 17 residues. Germline V gives CDR1 SGHNT, CDR2 YYREEE (reference sequence). V gave up 4 bases and J gave up 10 bases; unmatched junction bases: 13. The CDR3 DNA sequence: TGTGCCAGCAGCCTGGATGGAGGACTAGCGGGGGGAGGGGAGCAGTTCTTC. This codes for CASSLDGGLAGGGEQFF.

The CDR3 DNA follows: TGTGCAAGTCGCTTAGCGCGGGGGTCTAGTCTACCCCTTAAGGACGAGCAGTACTTC. Translated, it gives CASRLARGSSLPLKDEQYF. The rearrangement links TRBV12-2 to TRBJ2-7; the table's D call, TRBD2, was not checked against the DNA. TRBV12-2 is assigned pseudogene status. This CDR3 is 19 amino acids long.

The rearrangement links TRBV13 to TRBJ2-5; TRBD2 agrees at 9 bases. The germline CDR1 and CDR2 sequences are PRHDT and FYEKMQ (reference sequence). This CDR3 region has 15 residues. J lost 0 bases, V lost 5 bases, and 4 bases had no gene match. CDR3 coding DNA: TGTGCCAGCAGCCGCGGGGGGGCGTACCAAGAGACCCAGTACTTC. Protein product: CASSRGGAYQETQYF.

V is TRBV29-1 and J is TRBJ2-7, with D unresolved. The CDR3 spans 16 residues. The V gene's germline CDR1 is SQVTM and CDR2 ANQGSEA. Trimming took off 3 bases at V and 2 bases at J, with 20 bases between the two ends. CDR3 DNA: TGCAGCGTTGAGGTTCTCGCAGGCGACTTTACCTACGAGCAGTACTTC. Protein product: CSVEVLAGDFTYEQYF.

Note on this clone: Other DNA sequences in this sample translate to the same CDR3. This chain links TRBV19 with TRBJ2-7; D unresolved. V lost 1 base and J 6 bases, leaving 4 bases between the germline ends. Germline CDR1 reads LNHDA; CDR2 reads SQIVND (reference sequence). This CDR3 is built from 11 residues. CDR3 sequence: CASSIGGEQYF. The CDR3 coding sequence is TGTGCCAGTAGTATAGGAGGCGAGCAGTACTTC.

V and J are TRBV6-5 and TRBJ2-1, with D perhaps TRBD1 (5 bases). The V end lost 6 bases, the J end lost 8 bases, and 17 bases lay between the germline ends. Germline V CDR1 and CDR2: MNHEY, SVGAGI. This CDR3 comprises 14 residues. The chain's CDR3 is CASSHPNRFDEQFF. DNA for the CDR3: TGTGCCAGCAGCCACCCTAACAGGTTCGATGAGCAGTTCTTC.

This clone showed up just once. This chain connects TRBV6-6 to TRBJ2-7, with no clear D. Trimming stripped 5 bases from V and 3 bases from J, with 11 bases between. This CDR3 spans 13 amino acids. In germline, CDR1 is MNHNY, CDR2 SVGAGI (reference sequence). In nucleotides, the CDR3 is TGTGCCAGCAGTGACGCAGGCTACTACGAGCAGTACTTC. It codes for CASSDAGYYEQYF.

J is TRBJ2-6 and V is TRBV5-6; D remains ambiguous. This CDR3 region has 18 residues. Germline V lookup: CDR1 SGHDT, CDR2 YYEEEE. The ends were cut back, 0 bases at V and 0 bases at J, with 13 bases in the middle. The CDR3 is CASSLEPGQLSGANVLTF. Here the CDR3 DNA reads TGTGCCAGCAGCTTGGAACCGGGTCAACTCTCTGGGGCCAACGTCCTGACTTTC.

This sequence joins TRBV27 and TRBJ1-5; 7 nucleotides match TRBD1. J lost 2 bases, V lost 3 bases, and 1 base had no gene match. Germline values: CDR1 MNHEY, CDR2 SMNVEV (reference sequence). This CDR3 has 14 residues. The CDR3 sequence: CASSFQGGNQPQHF. The CDR3 coding sequence is TGTGCCAGCAGTTTCCAGGGGGGCAATCAGCCCCAGCATTTT.

The chain uses TRBV2 and TRBJ1-4; no definite D call. The CDR3 extends over 19 amino acids. CDR1 SNHLY and CDR2 FYNNEI come from the germline V gene. Trimming shortened V by 4 bases and J by 0 bases, and 21 bases separated the two germline ends. The CDR3 here is CASSGAGESKPATNEKLFF. For the CDR3, the DNA is TGTGCCAGCAGTGGGGCGGGAGAGTCTAAGCCTGCAACTAATGAAAAACTGTTTTTT.

The rearrangement uses TRBV6-5 and TRBJ1-1, with D uncertain. V lost 1 base and J lost 1, with 10 bases in between. The CDR3 contains 15 residues. Per germline, CDR1 MNHEY and CDR2 SVGAGI. The CDR3 DNA reads as TGTGCCAGCAGTTACTATGGCCCTCGGAACACTGAAGCTTTCTTT. Its translation: CASSYYGPRNTEAFF.

The genes are TRBV30 and TRBJ2-7; D unclear. Germline values: CDR1 GTSNPN, CDR2 SVGIG (reference sequence). The V end lost 4 bases, the J end lost 2 bases, and 12 bases lay between the germline ends. This CDR3 spans 13 amino acids. In DNA form, the CDR3 reads TGTGCCTGGACTAGGCAGGAGACCTACGAGCAGTACTTC. Protein product: CAWTRQETYEQYF.

The J gene is TRBJ2-5, the V gene TRBV4-1; no clear D gene. CDR3 length equals 15 residues. The V end lost 0 bases, the J end lost 0 bases, and 8 bases lay between the germline ends. CDR1 and CDR2 from the germline V gene are MGHRA and YSYEKL. CDR3 sequence (DNA): TGCGCCAGCAGCCAAGATACCCGGTACCAAGAGACCCAGTACTTC. It is translated as CASSQDTRYQETQYF.

The rearrangement uses TRBV15 and TRBJ1-1, with D hard to call. The V gene lost 0 bases and the J gene lost 0 bases, with 11 bases spanning the gap. The CDR3 contains 16 residues. The germline CDR1 and CDR2 sequences are LNHNV and YYDKDF (reference sequence). This chain's CDR3 is CATSRDRGGVNTEAFF. The CDR3 DNA sequence: TGTGCCACCAGCAGAGATAGAGGCGGGGTGAACACTGAAGCTTTCTTT.

The chain has TRBV28 and TRBJ2-6; D not resolved. The length of the CDR3 is 15 residues. The germline CDR1 and CDR2 sequences are MDHEN and SYDVKM. The V gene lost 5 bases and the J gene lost 1 base, with 9 bases spanning the gap. CDR3 nucleotides: TGTGCCAGCAGTAGCATCCCTTCTGGGGCCAACGTCCTGACTTTC. It encodes CASSSIPSGANVLTF.

This clone was observed a single time. This chain joins TRBV4-3 and TRBJ2-3, with TRBD1 matching 7 bases. Germline V gene data show CDR1 as LGHNA and CDR2 as YSLEER. Trimming took 4 bases from V and 2 from J; bases not matched to a gene: 3. The CDR3 is 14 residues long. This CDR3 reads CASSRGTATDTQYF. The CDR3 DNA reads TGCGCCAGCAGCCGGGGGACAGCCACAGATACGCAGTATTTT.

The chain links TRBV7-3 to TRBJ1-1; D call uncertain. The V end was cut by 3 bases, the J end by 3 bases, with 5 bases between. Germline V gene data show CDR1 as SGHTA and CDR2 as FQGTGA. The CDR3 covers 12 residues. The chain's CDR3 is CASSFTYTEAFF. CDR3 bases: TGTGCCAGCAGCTTTACGTACACTGAAGCTTTCTTT.

There are a few counts of this clone. The rearrangement uses TRBV27 and TRBJ2-7; maybe TRBD2 (5 bases). V dropped 2 bases and J dropped 5 bases, with 7 bases sitting between them. The CDR3 contains 12 residues. Germline V gene lookup returns CDR1 MNHEY and CDR2 SMNVEV (reference sequence). CDR3 in amino acids: CASSLLGDEQYF. CDR3 nucleotide sequence: TGTGCCAGCAGTTTACTCGGGGACGAGCAGTACTTC.

In nucleotides, the CDR3 is TGTGCCAGCAGGCACGTCCAGGGGTTATCCTACGAGCAGTACTTC. Translated: CASRHVQGLSYEQYF. The V and J genes are TRBV13 and TRBJ2-7, with D tentatively TRBD1 (6 bases). V lost 6 bases and J 1 base, leaving 16 bases between the germline ends. The CDR3 contains 15 residues. Germline V gene lookup returns CDR1 PRHDT and CDR2 FYEKMQ (reference sequence).

This sequence joins TRBV28 and TRBJ1-3, with TRBD1 as a possible D gene (5 bases). Germline V gene lookup returns CDR1 MDHEN and CDR2 SYDVKM. The CDR3 is made up of 13 amino acids. The CDR3 is CVCGDGPGNTIYF. CDR3 coding DNA: TGTGTTTGTGGGGACGGTCCTGGAAACACCATATATTTT.